This T cell receptor (beta chain) came from a study of cytomegalovirus exposure and HLA in healthy donors. Overall study results and limits: Cytomegalovirus status was reportedly diagnosed by the classifier with high sensitivity and specificity. As a later analysis revealed, most CMV-associated TCR beta chains appeared HLA-restricted.

Germline CDR1 is SGHTA and CDR2 is FQGNSA. The CDR3 spans 16 residues. The V gene end was trimmed by 1 base and the J gene end by 1 base; junction bases not matched to a gene: 4. PCR employed 60 Vbeta and 13 Jbeta primers. Profiled with immunoSEQ multiplex PCR; TCRdb holds only in-frame clones, not every one. The repertoire holds around 250,000 clones, 80% to 85% seen once, with under 8% in the top ten. As concerns this clone: Its antigen is undetermined.

Sequences were obtained from PBMCs. The chain is built from TRBV7-2 and TRBJ1-5; TRBD1 matches at 7 bases. The TCR comes from a woman aged 55 to 70 in good health and CMV-seropositive. CDR3 nucleotide sequence: TGTGCCAGCAGCTTAGACAGGGGCGGAAGCAATCAGCCCCAGCATTTT. The encoded protein is CASSLDRGGSNQPQHF. Variable domain in full (rest from reference TRBV7-2 and TRBJ1-5): GAGVSQSPSNKVTEKGKDVELRCDPISGHTALYWYRQSLGQGLEFLIYFQGNSAPDKSGLPSDRFSAERTGGSVSTLTIQRTQQEDSAVYLCASSLDRGGSNQPQHFGDGTRLSIL.